The 17 T cell receptor beta chains listed next were all sequenced from one sample in a study of T cell repertoires in cytomegalovirus infection. Their specific antigens are unknown. Via MiXCR, TCRdb re-called the reads, giving one row per CDR3 protein. The table includes about half a million distinct CDR3 sequences, more than 40% detected once. The specimen was cultured PBMCs, collected from culture after CMV antigen stimulation. These receptors were collected from a human donor in good health (CMV status not recorded). Some clones in this sample may be carry-over from other donors' samples.

Worth noting for this clonotype: This may be a read error: a much more frequent sequence differs by one nucleotide. This chain links TRBV7-9 with TRBJ2-7; TRBD2 matches at 10 bases. CDR1 is SEHNR and CDR2 is FQNEAQ in the germline V gene (reference sequence). The CDR3 has 14 amino acids. CDR3 protein: CANSNLAGAHEQYF. CDR3 nucleotide sequence: TGTGCCAACAGCAACCTAGCGGGAGCACACGAGCAGTACTTC. The whole variable domain, remainder taken from reference TRBV7-9 and TRBJ2-7, is DTGVSQNPRHKITKRGQNVTFRCDPISEHNRLYWYRQTLGQGPEFLTYFQNEAQLEKSRLLSDRFSAERPKGSFSTLEIQRTEQGDSAMYLCANSNLAGAHEQYFGPGTRLTVT.

The J gene is TRBJ2-3, the V gene TRBV12-3 or TRBV12-4; the match to TRBD2 covers 11 bases. This CDR3 contains 14 residues. With V trimmed by 7 bases and J by 5 bases, 5 bases remained unmatched. CDR3 loop: CASTPGLAVDTQYF. The CDR3 nucleotides read TGTGCCAGCACACCGGGACTAGCGGTAGATACGCAGTATTTT.

This clonotype was observed a few times. The rearrangement uses TRBV10-3 and TRBJ2-5; 11 bases line up with TRBD2. The V segment lost 3 bases and the J segment 5 bases; nucleotides outside the gene matches: 5. CDR3 length equals 15 residues. CDR1 ENHRY and CDR2 SYGVKD come from the germline V gene. This CDR3 reads CAISELAGVSETQYF. The DNA for the CDR3 is TGTGCCATCAGTGAACTAGCGGGGGTATCGGAGACCCAGTACTTC.

The CDR3 loop reads CASSLFQGASRNTIYF. The CDR3 bases are TGTGCCAGCAGCTTATTCCAAGGGGCCAGTCGGAACACCATATATTTT. This chain links TRBV7-9 with TRBJ1-3; D may be TRBD1 (5 bases). Germline CDR1 is SEHNR and CDR2 is FQNEAQ (reference sequence). The CDR3 spans 16 residues. V was trimmed by 2 bases and J by 7 bases, leaving 18 bases between them.

The V call is TRBV5-5, the J call TRBJ2-1, with D perhaps TRBD1 (6 bases). Trimming removed 3 bases from V and 7 bases from J, with 11 bases in between. The CDR3 totals 13 residues. Germline V gives CDR1 SGHKS, CDR2 YYEKEE (reference sequence). The DNA of the CDR3 is TGTGCCAGCAGCTCCCTGACAGGTAATGAGCAGTTCTTC. Translating gives CASSSLTGNEQFF. Based on the CDR3 plus reference TRBV5-5 and TRBJ2-1, the full variable domain is DAGVTQSPTHLIKTRGQQVTLRCSPISGHKSVSWYQQVLGQGPQFIFQYYEKEERGRGNFPDRFSARQFPNYSSELNVNALLLGDSALYLCASSSLTGNEQFFGPGTRLTVL.

This clonotype was seen a handful of times. This sequence joins TRBV7-2 and TRBJ2-2, with TRBD2 matching 12 bases. The CDR3 covers 16 residues. The germline V gene has CDR1 SGHTA and CDR2 FQGNSA. V was clipped by 8 bases and J by 4 bases; unmatched bases: 8. CDR3 bases: TGTGCCAGCCGACTAGCGGGAGACGTGACCACCGGGGAGCTGTTTTTT. Amino acid sequence: CASRLAGDVTTGELFF. The entire variable domain, with the rest obtained from reference TRBV7-2 and TRBJ2-2, is as follows: GAGVSQSPSNKVTEKGKDVELRCDPISGHTALYWYRQSLGQGLEFLIYFQGNSAPDKSGLPSDRFSAERTGGSVSTLTIQRTQQEDSAVYLCASRLAGDVTTGELFFGEGSRLTVL.

The chain employs TRBV24-1 and TRBJ2-1; 13 bases match TRBD2. Per the germline V gene, CDR1 is KGHDR and CDR2 is SFDVKD. The V segment lost 4 bases and the J segment 8 bases; nucleotides outside the gene matches: 22. The CDR3 is 21 residues long. The CDR3 protein is CATSDQKGGLAGSPCSDEQFF. CDR3 DNA sequence: TGTGCCACCAGTGACCAGAAGGGGGGACTAGCGGGAAGCCCTTGTAGCGATGAGCAGTTCTTC.

The V and J genes are TRBV20-1 and TRBJ1-5, with D perhaps matching TRBD1 (5 bases). Trimming left V 1 base short and J 4 bases short, with 17 bases between. This CDR3 contains 16 residues. Per germline, CDR1 DFQATT and CDR2 SNEGSKA (reference sequence). The CDR3 protein is CSARVPPAGWNQPQHF. CDR3 DNA: TGCAGTGCTAGAGTACCCCCTGCAGGGTGGAATCAGCCCCAGCATTTT.

Only a few counts were recorded for this clonotype. This chain joins TRBV6-1 and TRBJ1-1; D is possibly TRBD1 (6 bases). V shed 7 bases and J shed 0 bases, with 12 bases lying between them. The CDR3 sequence is 14 residues long. Germline values: CDR1 MNHNS, CDR2 SASEGT. The CDR3 sequence is CASIEGHMNTEAFF. In DNA form, the CDR3 reads TGTGCCAGCATAGAGGGACACATGAACACTGAAGCTTTCTTT.

This clonotype was seen many times. This chain links TRBV7-2 with TRBJ2-7; the D gene is possibly TRBD1 (5 bases). Trimming took 5 bases from V and 4 from J, leaving 6 bases between them. The germline gives CDR1 SGHTA, CDR2 FQGNSA. The CDR3 totals 11 residues. The CDR3, as DNA: TGTGCCAGCAGCCCAGGGTACGAGCAGTACTTC. The encoded protein is CASSPGYEQYF. Full variable domain (rest looked up from reference TRBV7-2 and TRBJ2-7): GAGVSQSPSNKVTEKGKDVELRCDPISGHTALYWYRQSLGQGLEFLIYFQGNSAPDKSGLPSDRFSAERTGGSVSTLTIQRTQQEDSAVYLCASSPGYEQYFGPGTRLTVT.

The rearrangement links TRBV7-2 to TRBJ1-2; 7 bases are shared with TRBD1. The CDR3 covers 15 residues. The junction had 4 bases not matched to a gene; V was cut back by 1 base and J by 2 bases. The germline CDR1 and CDR2 sequences are SGHTA and FQGNSA. This chain's CDR3 is CASSLGGGVNYGYTF. CDR3 bases: TGTGCCAGCAGCTTAGGAGGGGGCGTCAACTATGGCTACACCTTC.

This clonotype was seen at least ten times. The chain joins TRBV7-8 to TRBJ2-1, with TRBD2 identical over 8 bases. Germline values: CDR1 SGHVS, CDR2 FQNEAQ. Unmatched junction bases numbered 10, after V lost 6 bases and J lost 6 bases. The CDR3 is 15 amino acids. The CDR3 loop is CASRGRLALFNEQFF. The CDR3 DNA follows: TGTGCCAGCAGGGGCAGACTAGCGTTATTCAATGAGCAGTTCTTC.

The chain links TRBV12-3 or TRBV12-4 to TRBJ2-3; a weak D match, TRBD2 (5 bases). The CDR3 loop spans 14 amino acids. Trimming cost V 5 bases and J 0 bases, with 9 bases left between them. The CDR3 protein is CASSQLESTDTQYF. CDR3 nucleotide sequence: TGTGCCAGCAGTCAACTAGAGAGCACAGATACGCAGTATTTT.

The gene calls are TRBV10-3 and TRBJ2-2; 13 bases match TRBD2. In germline, CDR1 is ENHRY, CDR2 SYGVKD. This CDR3 spans 14 amino acids. Germline trimming cut 6 bases from V and 5 bases from J; bases unmatched to any gene: 0. CDR3 sequence: CAIRGLAGTGELFF. The DNA of the CDR3 is TGTGCCATCAGGGGACTAGCGGGAACCGGGGAGCTGTTTTTT.

The chain links TRBV7-9 to TRBJ1-4; TRBD1 agrees at 12 bases. This CDR3 has 16 residues. V shed 5 bases and J 6 bases; nucleotides not matched to a gene: 7. The germline gives CDR1 SEHNR, CDR2 FQNEAQ (reference sequence). The CDR3 DNA reads TGTGCCAGCAGCGCCCCCGGGACAGGGGGCGATGAAAAACTGTTTTTT. It codes for CASSAPGTGGDEKLFF.

This sequence joins TRBV7-9 and TRBJ1-5; no clear D gene. CDR1 is SEHNR and CDR2 is FQNEAQ in the germline V gene (reference sequence). The CDR3 loop spans 13 amino acids. Trimming removed 6 bases from V and 2 bases from J, with 8 bases in between. The CDR3 DNA follows: TGTGCCAGCAGTACCGCCGGCAATCAGCCCCAGCATTTT. Its protein product is CASSTAGNQPQHF.

This clonotype has just a few counts. The rearrangement links TRBV27 to TRBJ2-7; the D gene is possibly TRBD1 (6 bases). Per germline, CDR1 MNHEY and CDR2 SMNVEV (reference sequence). Trimming removed 2 bases from V and 6 bases from J, with 8 bases in between. This CDR3 is 12 amino acids long. In nucleotides, the CDR3 is TGTGCCAGCAGTTTAGGCAGGGGCGAGCAGTACTTC. Its protein is CASSLGRGEQYF.